This T cell receptor beta chain was identified during a study of T cells after yellow fever vaccination. CDR3 size: 14 residues. Germline V gene sequence: CDR1 DFQATT, CDR2 SNEGSKA (reference sequence). V was cut by 2 bases and J by 4 bases, with 11 bases left in between. This clonotype was counted only a few times. What it recognizes is unknown. Whole-study findings and limits: The secondary response was weaker, and its peak arrived faster, on day 5 versus 15.

One entry per CDR3 protein results from TCRdb running MiXCR on the 5' RACE reads. Of 100,000 to 150,000 distinct CDR3 sequences in the sample, about 8.2% were seen once. V and J are TRBV20-1 and TRBJ1-4; no clear D gene. The receptor was derived from a young man who received the YFV17D yellow fever vaccine. The sequencing here drew on CD8+ T cells sorted from PBMCs, taken on the day of the yellow fever booster vaccination. The CDR3: CSARPTDDNEKLFF. In nucleotides, the CDR3 is TGCAGTGCTAGACCAACGGACGATAATGAAAAACTGTTTTTT.